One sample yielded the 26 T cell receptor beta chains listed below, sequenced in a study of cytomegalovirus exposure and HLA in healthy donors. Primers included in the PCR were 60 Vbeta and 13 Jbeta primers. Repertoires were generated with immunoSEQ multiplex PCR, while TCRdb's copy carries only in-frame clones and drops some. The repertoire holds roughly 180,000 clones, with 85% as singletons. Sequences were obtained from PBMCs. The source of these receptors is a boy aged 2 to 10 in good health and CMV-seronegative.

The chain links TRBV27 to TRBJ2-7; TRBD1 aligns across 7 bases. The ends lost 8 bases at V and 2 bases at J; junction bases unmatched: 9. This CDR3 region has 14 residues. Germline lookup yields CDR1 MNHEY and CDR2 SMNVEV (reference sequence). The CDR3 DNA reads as TGTGCCAGCGGCCGGGACAGACCTCCCTACGAGCAGTACTTC. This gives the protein CASGRDRPPYEQYF.

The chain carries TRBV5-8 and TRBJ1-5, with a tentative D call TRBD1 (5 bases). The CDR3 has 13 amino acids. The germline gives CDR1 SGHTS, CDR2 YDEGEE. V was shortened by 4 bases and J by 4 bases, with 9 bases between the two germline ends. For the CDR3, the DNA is TGTGCCAGCAGCCTGACAGTAAATCAGCCCCAGCATTTT. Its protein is CASSLTVNQPQHF.

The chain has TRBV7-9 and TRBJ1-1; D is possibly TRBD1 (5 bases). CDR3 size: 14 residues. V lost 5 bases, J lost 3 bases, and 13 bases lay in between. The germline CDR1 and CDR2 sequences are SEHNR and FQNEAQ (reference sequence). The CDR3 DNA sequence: TGTGCCAGCAGCCCCCCCAGGGCCGACACTGAAGCTTTCTTT. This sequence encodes CASSPPRADTEAFF.

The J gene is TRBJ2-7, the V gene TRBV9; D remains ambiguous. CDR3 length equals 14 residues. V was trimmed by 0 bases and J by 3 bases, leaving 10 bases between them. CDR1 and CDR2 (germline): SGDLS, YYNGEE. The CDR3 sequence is CASSVAGAGYEQYF. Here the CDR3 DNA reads TGTGCCAGCAGCGTAGCGGGTGCTGGCTACGAGCAGTACTTC.

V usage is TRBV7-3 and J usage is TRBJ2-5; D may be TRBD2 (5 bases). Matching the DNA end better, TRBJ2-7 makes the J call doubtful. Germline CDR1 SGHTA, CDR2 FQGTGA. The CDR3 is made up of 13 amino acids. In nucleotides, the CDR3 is TGTGCCAGCAGCTTAACGAGGGACTACGAGCAGTACTTC. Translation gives CASSLTRDYEQYF.

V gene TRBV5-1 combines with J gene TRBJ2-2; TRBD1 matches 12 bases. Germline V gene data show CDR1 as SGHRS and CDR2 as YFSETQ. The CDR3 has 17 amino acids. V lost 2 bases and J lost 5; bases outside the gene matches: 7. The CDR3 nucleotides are TGCGCCAGCAGCTTAGATGGGACAGGGGGCAAGACCGGGGAGCTGTTTTTT. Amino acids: CASSLDGTGGKTGELFF.

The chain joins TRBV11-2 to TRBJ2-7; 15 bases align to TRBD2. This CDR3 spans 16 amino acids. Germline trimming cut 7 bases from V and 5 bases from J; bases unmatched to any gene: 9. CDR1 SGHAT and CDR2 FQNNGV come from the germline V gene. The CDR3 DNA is TGTGCCAGCACCGGACTAGCGGGAGGGCCTAAACACGAGCAGTACTTC. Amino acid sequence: CASTGLAGGPKHEQYF.

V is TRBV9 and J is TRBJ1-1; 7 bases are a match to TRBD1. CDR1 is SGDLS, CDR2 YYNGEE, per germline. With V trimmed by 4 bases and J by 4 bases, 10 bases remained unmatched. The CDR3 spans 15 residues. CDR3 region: CASSSTGAAGTEAFF. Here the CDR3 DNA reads TGTGCCAGCAGCTCAACAGGGGCGGCGGGCACTGAAGCTTTCTTT.

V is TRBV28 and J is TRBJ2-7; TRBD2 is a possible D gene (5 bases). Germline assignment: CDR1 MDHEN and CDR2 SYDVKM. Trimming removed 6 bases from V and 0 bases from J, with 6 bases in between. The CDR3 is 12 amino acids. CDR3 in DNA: TGTGCCAGCAGGGGGAGCTCCTACGAGCAGTACGTC. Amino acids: CASRGSSYEQYV.

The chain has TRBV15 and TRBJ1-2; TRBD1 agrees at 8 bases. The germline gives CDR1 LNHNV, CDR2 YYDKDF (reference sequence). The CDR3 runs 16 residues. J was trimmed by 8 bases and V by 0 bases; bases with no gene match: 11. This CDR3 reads CATSREYGQGARGYTF. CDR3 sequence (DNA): TGTGCCACCAGCAGAGAATATGGGCAGGGGGCAAGGGGCTACACCTTC.

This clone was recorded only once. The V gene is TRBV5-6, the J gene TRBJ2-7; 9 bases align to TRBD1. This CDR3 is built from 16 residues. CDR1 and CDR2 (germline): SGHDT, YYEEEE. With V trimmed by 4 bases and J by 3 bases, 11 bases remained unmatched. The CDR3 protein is CASSGARQGDNYEQYV. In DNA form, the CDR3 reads TGTGCCAGCAGCGGCGCGAGACAGGGGGACAACTACGAGCAGTACGTC.

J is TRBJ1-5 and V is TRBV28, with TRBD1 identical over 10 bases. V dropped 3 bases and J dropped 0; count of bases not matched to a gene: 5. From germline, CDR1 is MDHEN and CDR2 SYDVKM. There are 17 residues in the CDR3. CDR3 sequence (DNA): TGTGCCAGCAGTTTCGGGACAGGGGCTTCTAGCAATCAGCCCCAGCATTTT. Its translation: CASSFGTGASSNQPQHF.

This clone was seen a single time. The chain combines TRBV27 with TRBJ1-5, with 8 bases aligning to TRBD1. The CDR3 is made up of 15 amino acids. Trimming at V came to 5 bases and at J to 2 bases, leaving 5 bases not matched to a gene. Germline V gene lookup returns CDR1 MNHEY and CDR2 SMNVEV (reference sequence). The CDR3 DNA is TGTGCCAGCAGTCCGACAGGGGCGGGCAATCAGCCCCAGCATTTT. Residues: CASSPTGAGNQPQHF.

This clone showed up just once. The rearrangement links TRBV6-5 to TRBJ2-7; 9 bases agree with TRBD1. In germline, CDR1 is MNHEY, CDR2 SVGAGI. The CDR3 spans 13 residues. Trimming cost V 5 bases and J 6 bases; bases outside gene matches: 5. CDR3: CASSRDRESEQYV. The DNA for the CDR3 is TGTGCCAGCAGTCGGGACAGGGAATCCGAGCAGTACGTC.

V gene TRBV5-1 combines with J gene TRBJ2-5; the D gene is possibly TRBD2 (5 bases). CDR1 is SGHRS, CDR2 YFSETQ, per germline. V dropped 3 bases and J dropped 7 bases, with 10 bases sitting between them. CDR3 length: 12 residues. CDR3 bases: TGCGCCAGCAGCTCCGATGAGGGGACCCAGTACTTC. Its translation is CASSSDEGTQYF.

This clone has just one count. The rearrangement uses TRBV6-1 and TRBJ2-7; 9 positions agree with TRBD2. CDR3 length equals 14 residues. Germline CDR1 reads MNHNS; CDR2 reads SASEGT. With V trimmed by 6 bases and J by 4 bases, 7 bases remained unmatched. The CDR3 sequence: CASRGAGGLYEQYF. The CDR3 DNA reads TGTGCCAGCAGAGGAGCGGGAGGTCTATACGAGCAGTACTTC.

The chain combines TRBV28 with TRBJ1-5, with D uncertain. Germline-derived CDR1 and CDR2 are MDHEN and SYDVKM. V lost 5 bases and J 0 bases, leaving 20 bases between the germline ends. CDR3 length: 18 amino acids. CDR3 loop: CASSGNPPRVPSNQPQHF. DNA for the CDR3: TGTGCCAGCAGTGGGAACCCGCCGAGGGTTCCTAGCAATCAGCCCCAGCATTTT.

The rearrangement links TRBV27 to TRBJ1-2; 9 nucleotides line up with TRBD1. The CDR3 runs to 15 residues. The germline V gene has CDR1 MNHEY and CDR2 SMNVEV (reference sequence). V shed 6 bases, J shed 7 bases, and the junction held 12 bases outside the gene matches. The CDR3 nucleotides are TGTGCCAGCAGACGAAGGTTAACAGGGGGCCGTGGCTACACCTTC. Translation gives CASRRRLTGGRGYTF.

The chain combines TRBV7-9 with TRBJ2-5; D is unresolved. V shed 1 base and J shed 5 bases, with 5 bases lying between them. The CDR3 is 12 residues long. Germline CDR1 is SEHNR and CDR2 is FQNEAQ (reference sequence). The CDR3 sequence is CASSLVAETQYF. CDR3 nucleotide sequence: TGTGCCAGCAGCTTAGTTGCGGAGACCCAGTACTTC.

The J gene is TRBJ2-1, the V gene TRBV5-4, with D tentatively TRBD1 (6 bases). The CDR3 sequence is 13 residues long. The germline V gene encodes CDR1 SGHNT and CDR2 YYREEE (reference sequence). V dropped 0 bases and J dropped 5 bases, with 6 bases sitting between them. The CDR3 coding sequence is TGTGCCAGCAGCTTGGACAGGGACAATGAGCAGTTCTTC. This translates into CASSLDRDNEQFF.

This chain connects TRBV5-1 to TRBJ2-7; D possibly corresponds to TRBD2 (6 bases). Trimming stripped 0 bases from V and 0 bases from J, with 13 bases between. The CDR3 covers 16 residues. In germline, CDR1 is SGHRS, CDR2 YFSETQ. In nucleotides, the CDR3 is TGCGCCAGCAGCTTGGATGGGACTGGGTACTCCTACGAGCAGTACGTC. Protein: CASSLDGTGYSYEQYV.

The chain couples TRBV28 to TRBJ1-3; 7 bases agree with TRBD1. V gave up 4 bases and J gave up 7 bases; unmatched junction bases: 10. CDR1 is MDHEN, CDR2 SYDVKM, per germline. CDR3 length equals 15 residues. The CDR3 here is CASSSLDRRGNTIYF. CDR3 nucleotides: TGTGCCAGCAGTTCCTTGGACAGGCGAGGGAACACCATATATTTT.

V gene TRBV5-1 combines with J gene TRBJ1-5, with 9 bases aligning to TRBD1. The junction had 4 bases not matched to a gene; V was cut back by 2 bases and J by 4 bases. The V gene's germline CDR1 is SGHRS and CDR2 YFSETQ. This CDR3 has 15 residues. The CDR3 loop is CASSLTGTGNQPQHF. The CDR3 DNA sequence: TGCGCCAGCAGCTTAACCGGGACAGGGAATCAGCCCCAGCATTTT.

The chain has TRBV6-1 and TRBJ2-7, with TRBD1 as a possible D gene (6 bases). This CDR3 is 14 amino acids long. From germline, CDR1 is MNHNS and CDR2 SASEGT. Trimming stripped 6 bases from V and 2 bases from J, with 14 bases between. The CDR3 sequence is CASRARDTTYEQYF. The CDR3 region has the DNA TGTGCCAGCAGGGCACGGGACACTACCTACGAGCAGTACTTC.

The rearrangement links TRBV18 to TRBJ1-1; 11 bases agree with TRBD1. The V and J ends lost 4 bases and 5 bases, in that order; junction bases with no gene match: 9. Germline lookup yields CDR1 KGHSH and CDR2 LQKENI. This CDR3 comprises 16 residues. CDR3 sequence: CASSLRTGGTGTEAFF. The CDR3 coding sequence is TGTGCCAGCTCACTAAGGACAGGGGGCACGGGTACTGAAGCTTTCTTT.

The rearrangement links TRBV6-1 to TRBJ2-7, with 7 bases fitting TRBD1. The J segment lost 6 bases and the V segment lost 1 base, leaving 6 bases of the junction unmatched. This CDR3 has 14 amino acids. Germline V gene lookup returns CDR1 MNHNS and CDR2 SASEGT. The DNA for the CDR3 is TGTGCCAGCAGTGAAGGACAGGGTGGTCGCGAGCAGTACTTC. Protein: CASSEGQGGREQYF.